A single sample is the source of the 5 T cell receptor beta chains below, sequenced in a study of human T cells and chemical hapten exposure. TCRdb reanalysed the 5' RACE reads using MiXCR and keeps one entry per CDR3 protein. This table has roughly 81,000 distinct CDR3 sequences, roughly 15% appearing once. Sequencing started from total RNA isolated from unfractionated whole blood. The receptors were sampled from a female donor in good health.

This clonotype was observed many times. V usage is TRBV12-3 or TRBV12-4 and J usage is TRBJ1-6, with D tentatively TRBD1 (6 bases). The CDR3 runs to 14 residues. V was clipped by 3 bases and J by 6 bases, with 9 bases between them. The DNA for the CDR3 is TGTGCCAGCAGTTTCAGGGGTTCTAATTCACCCCTCCACTTT. This sequence encodes CASSFRGSNSPLHF.

This clonotype was counted once. This chain joins TRBV7-9 and TRBJ1-1; D unresolved. This CDR3 has 15 amino acids. Trimming stripped 5 bases from V and 0 bases from J, with 13 bases between. In germline, CDR1 is SEHNR, CDR2 FQNEAQ (reference sequence). The CDR3 DNA sequence: TGTGCCAGCAGCCTACGCGGAAACATGAACACTGAAGCTTTCTTT. This sequence encodes CASSLRGNMNTEAFF.

This clonotype occurred a few times. The chain employs TRBV4-2 and TRBJ2-3, with D uncertain. This CDR3 is 15 amino acids long. Trimming left V 0 bases short and J 2 bases short, with 9 bases between. Germline CDR1 LGHNA, CDR2 YNFKEQ. Here the CDR3 DNA reads TGTGCCAGCAGCCAAGAGTGGGCTCACACAGATACGCAGTATTTT. Amino acid sequence: CASSQEWAHTDTQYF.

The V and J genes are TRBV12-3 or TRBV12-4 and TRBJ1-1, with TRBD1 matching over 10 bases. Germline trimming cut 11 bases from V and 1 base from J; bases unmatched to any gene: 4. The CDR3 runs to 13 residues. CDR3 DNA sequence: TGTGCCGGTGGACAGGGGGAGAACACTGAAGCTTTCTTT. Amino acids: CAGGQGENTEAFF.

CDR3 protein: CASSPGGQRHNYGYTF. In nucleotides, the CDR3 is TGTGCCAGCAGCCCTGGGGGACAGAGACACAACTATGGCTACACCTTC. The J gene is TRBJ1-2, the V gene TRBV5-6; 7 positions match TRBD1. V shed 4 bases and J 2 bases; nucleotides not matched to a gene: 11. The germline V gene encodes CDR1 SGHDT and CDR2 YYEEEE. The CDR3 loop spans 16 amino acids.